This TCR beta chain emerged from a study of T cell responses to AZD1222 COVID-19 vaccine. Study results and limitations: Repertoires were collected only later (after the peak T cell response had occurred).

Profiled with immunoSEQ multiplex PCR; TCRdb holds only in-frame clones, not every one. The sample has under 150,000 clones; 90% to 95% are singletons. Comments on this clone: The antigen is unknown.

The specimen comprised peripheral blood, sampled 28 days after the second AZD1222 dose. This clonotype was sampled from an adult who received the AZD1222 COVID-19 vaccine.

Here the CDR3 reads CASSLYGRTAETQYF. CDR3 in DNA: TGTGCCAGCAGCTTATACGGGAGGACGGCGGAGACCCAGTACTTC. The chain couples TRBV7-8 to TRBJ2-5; 7 bases line up with TRBD2. Per germline, CDR1 SGHVS and CDR2 FQNEAQ. The CDR3 has 15 amino acids. The V and J ends lost 2 bases and 5 bases, in that order; junction bases with no gene match: 8. Based on the CDR3 plus reference TRBV7-8 and TRBJ2-5, the full variable domain is GAGVSQSPRYKVAKRGQDVALRCDPISGHVSLFWYQQALGQGPEFLTYFQNEAQLDKSGLPSDRFFAERPEGSVSTLKIQRTQQEDSAVYLCASSLYGRTAETQYFGPGTRLLVL.